A selection of T cell receptor beta chains follows, all from one sample in a study of blood T cell repertoires in COVID-19. Repertoires were generated with immunoSEQ multiplex PCR, while TCRdb's copy carries only in-frame clones and drops some. The sample shows about 46,000 clones, over 75% of them seen only once. Sequencing was performed on peripheral blood. These receptors all stem from a human donor with active COVID-19. The donor label of this sample is uncertain. The CDR3 runs from the conserved cysteine through the conserved F or W. Each record gives: clone size, CDR3 length, J gene, D gene, V gene, CDR3 DNA, CDR3 protein. The D gene is left open where the match is weak. Not all rows give a size; the values are once, few, many and, for expanded clones, a class.

-	14	TRBJ1-1	-	TRBV6-4	TGTGCCAGCAGTGTTAGCGCCTCGGGCACTGAAGCTTTCTTT	CASSVSASGTEAFF
-	15	TRBJ2-2	-	TRBV3-1/TRBV3-2	TGTGCCAGCAGCCAAAATTCCCACGGTCCCGGGGAGCTGTTTTTT	CASSQNSHGPGELFF
-	14	TRBJ2-7	TRBD2	TRBV3-1/TRBV3-2	TGTGCCAGCACCCGGGGAGGGTCCCTTCCCGAGCAGTACTTC	CASTRGGSLPEQYF
-	17	TRBJ2-1	TRBD1	TRBV15	TGTGCCACCAGCAGAGGGGGGACAGGGAGCTCCTACAATGAGCAGTTCTTC	CATSRGGTGSSYNEQFF
-	15	TRBJ2-7	TRBD1	TRBV2	TGTGCCAGCATTCCCCTCGGGACAGCCTCCTACGAGCAGTACTTC	CASIPLGTASYEQYF
-	15	TRBJ1-2	-	TRBV11-3	TGTGCCAGCAGCTCCGACATACAAGCTAACTATGGCTACACCTTC	CASSSDIQANYGYTF
-	15	TRBJ2-7	TRBD2	TRBV7-8	TGTGCCAGCAGCTTAGGTATCGGGAGGGCCCACGAGCAGTACTTC	CASSLGIGRAHEQYF
-	18	TRBJ2-1	TRBD2	TRBV4-2	TGTGCCAGCAGCCAAGGGCCGGCGACTAGCGGCTCCTACAATGAGCAGTTCTTC	CASSQGPATSGSYNEQFF
-	15	TRBJ2-2	-	TRBV11-2	TGTGCCAGCAGCTTCCAGGGGGGCTTCACCGGGGAGCTGTTTTTT	CASSFQGGFTGELFF
-	13	TRBJ1-5	-	TRBV11-2	TGTGCCAGCAGCTTACTCCGGGATCAGCCCCAGCATTTT	CASSLLRDQPQHF
-	15	TRBJ1-1	-	TRBV9	TGTGCCAGCAGCGTAGGGGGAGCAGTGAACACTGAAGCTTTCTTT	CASSVGGAVNTEAFF
-	13	TRBJ2-3	-	TRBV2	TGTGCCAGCATATACGGGGGCACAGATACGCAGTATTTT	CASIYGGTDTQYF
-	15	TRBJ2-3	TRBD2	TRBV7-2	TGTGCCAGCAGCCCGACTAGCGGGAGACCAGATACGCAGTATTTT	CASSPTSGRPDTQYF
-	16	TRBJ2-7	TRBD2	TRBV6-6	TGTGCCAGCAGTTACCCGACTAGCGGGAAGATTTACGAGCAGTACTTC	CASSYPTSGKIYEQYF
-	16	TRBJ2-3	-	TRBV18	TGTGCCAGCTCACCTTCGGGGGGCGTAGGCACAGATACGCAGTATTTT	CASSPSGGVGTDTQYF
-	12	TRBJ1-1	-	TRBV7-2	TGTGCCAGCAGCACTCGGTGGACTGAAGCTTTCTTT	CASSTRWTEAFF
-	14	TRBJ1-5	-	TRBV18	TGTGCCAGCTCACCACTGGGCCTTAATCAGCCCCAGCATTTT	CASSPLGLNQPQHF
-	15	TRBJ2-6	-	TRBV19	TGTGCCAGTAGTATAGATTCTTTAGGGGCCAACGTCCTGACTTTC	CASSIDSLGANVLTF
few	14	TRBJ1-3	-	TRBV5-1	TGCGCCAGCAGCTTGGCAGGGTATGGAAACACCATATATTTT	CASSLAGYGNTIYF
-	13	TRBJ1-5	TRBD1	TRBV28	TGTGCCAGCCTGGGACCCGAGGGGACAGCCCAGCATTTT	CASLGPEGTAQHF
-	12	TRBJ2-7	-	TRBV9	TGTGCCAGCAGCGTAGGCGGGGACGAGCAGTACTTC	CASSVGGDEQYF
-	12	TRBJ2-1	-	TRBV29-1	TGCAGCGTTGAGACAGAATACAATGAGCAGTTCTTC	CSVETEYNEQFF
-	14	TRBJ2-7	-	TRBV19	TGTGCCAGTAGTAAAAGGGGCCGAGTCTACGAGCAGTACTTC	CASSKRGRVYEQYF
-	14	TRBJ2-7	TRBD1	TRBV19	TGTGCCAGTAGGGCCGGGACAGGGTATTACGAGCAGTACTTC	CASRAGTGYYEQYF
-	15	TRBJ2-1	TRBD2	TRBV28	TGTGCCAGCAGTTTAGGCGGGAGCTCCTACAATGAGCAGTTCTTC	CASSLGGSSYNEQFF
-	16	TRBJ2-3	TRBD1	TRBV6-6	TGTGCCAGCAGTTACCTGCGACAGGGTGGCACAGATACGCAGTATTTT	CASSYLRQGGTDTQYF
once	17	TRBJ2-5	TRBD2	TRBV4-1	TGCGCCAGCAGCCAAAGGGCAGCGGGACTGTACCAAGAGACCCAGTACTTC	CASSQRAAGLYQETQYF
-	15	TRBJ2-1	TRBD2	TRBV2	TGTGCCAGCAGACGACTAGCGGGAAGTCAGAATGAGCAGTTCTTC	CASRRLAGSQNEQFF
-	15	TRBJ1-5	-	TRBV28	TGTGCCAGCAGTTTGGGGGGGACGGCCGGGAAGCCCCAGCATTTT	CASSLGGTAGKPQHF
-	12	TRBJ1-1	TRBD1	TRBV5-6	TGTGCCAGCAGCTGGGGGACAGATGAAGCTTTCTTT	CASSWGTDEAFF
-	12	TRBJ2-3	TRBD2	TRBV11-3	TGTGCCTGGGGAGGGGGCACAGATACGCAGTATTTT	CAWGGGTDTQYF
-	15	TRBJ1-4	TRBD1	TRBV7-2	TGTGCCAGCAGCTTATCGGGACAGGGGGATGAAAAACTGTTTTTT	CASSLSGQGDEKLFF
-	13	TRBJ2-7	TRBD2	TRBV10-3	TGTGCCATCACGGGAGGCGCGTCCTACGAGCAGTACTTC	CAITGGASYEQYF
few	13	TRBJ2-1	-	TRBV6-4	TGTGCCAGCAGTGCCGACACCTACAATGAGCAGTTCTTC	CASSADTYNEQFF
-	10	TRBJ2-1	-	TRBV9	TGTGCCAGCAGCGGTAGTGAGCAGTTCTTC	CASSGSEQFF
-	16	TRBJ1-2	-	TRBV4-2	TGTGCCAGCAGCCATCTACTTAGGACAGAGAACTATGGCTACACCTTC	CASSHLLRTENYGYTF